The 25 T cell receptor beta chains below all came from one sample that was sequenced in a study of T cell responses to AZD1222 COVID-19 vaccine. The method was immunoSEQ multiplex PCR; TCRdb's version includes in-frame clones alone and lacks a portion of them. Counted here are 130,000 or so clones, roughly 94% occurring once; the ten biggest clones make up under 7.5%. The input for sequencing was peripheral blood, taken on day 0 of AZD1222 vaccination. The receptors shown here come from an adult in good health.

V usage is TRBV25-1 and J usage is TRBJ1-1; 8 bases are shared with TRBD1. Germline values: CDR1 MGHDK, CDR2 SYGVNS. The CDR3 extends over 18 amino acids. V dropped 1 base and J dropped 0; count of bases not matched to a gene: 10. The CDR3 region is CASSEFGQGPKMNTEAFF. The DNA of the CDR3 is TGTGCCAGCAGTGAATTTGGACAGGGCCCGAAGATGAACACTGAAGCTTTCTTT. The full variable domain, in which reference TRBV25-1 and TRBJ1-1 provide the parts outside the CDR3, is EADIYQTPRYLVIGTGKKITLECSQTMGHDKMYWYQQDPGMELHLIHYSYGVNSTEKGDLSSESTVSRIRTEHFPLTLESARPSHTSQYLCASSEFGQGPKMNTEAFFGQGTRLTVV.

The CDR3 sequence: CASSPTGISYNEQFF. The CDR3 nucleotides are TGTGCCAGCTCACCCACCGGCATCTCCTACAATGAGCAGTTCTTC. The chain employs TRBV18 and TRBJ2-1; no clear D. Deletions cut 3 bases from V and 0 bases from J, with 9 bases between. The CDR3 runs 15 residues. Germline V CDR1 and CDR2: KGHSH, LQKENI.

The V and J genes are TRBV2 and TRBJ1-5, with D perhaps TRBD1 (5 bases). Trimming removed 5 bases from V and 3 bases from J, with 14 bases in between. Germline V lookup: CDR1 SNHLY, CDR2 FYNNEI. The CDR3 runs to 15 residues. The CDR3 DNA reads TGTGCCAGCAGTCGCAGACAGTCAGACAATCAGCCCCAGCATTTT. Its protein is CASSRRQSDNQPQHF.

The chain uses TRBV11-2 and TRBJ2-3, with 7 bases identical to TRBD2. J lost 0 bases, V lost 4 bases, and 4 bases had no gene match. The CDR3 extends over 15 amino acids. Germline CDR1 and CDR2: SGHAT and FQNNGV. The CDR3 loop is CASSYGRTSTDTQYF. DNA of the CDR3: TGTGCCAGCAGCTACGGGAGGACCAGCACAGATACGCAGTATTTT.

The V call is TRBV19, the J call TRBJ1-2, with 9 bases identical to TRBD1. The CDR3 has 18 residues. Trimming at V came to 6 bases and at J to 4 bases, leaving 18 bases not matched to a gene. Germline CDR1 LNHDA, CDR2 SQIVND (reference sequence). CDR3 coding DNA: TGTGCCAGTAGGGTTGTTGGCTCCGGGACAGGGATTGGCTATGGCTACACCTTC. Its translation is CASRVVGSGTGIGYGYTF.

V and J are TRBV7-8 and TRBJ2-4, with a weak D call TRBD1 (5 bases). The V end was cut by 4 bases, the J end by 1 base, with 23 bases between. The germline CDR1 and CDR2 sequences are SGHVS and FQNEAQ. There are 19 residues in the CDR3. The CDR3 DNA reads as TGTGCCAGCAGCTCCCCCAAAAGGCAGGGAATGGCGGCCAAAAACATTCAGTACTTC. This codes for CASSSPKRQGMAAKNIQYF.

This chain uses TRBV29-1 with TRBJ1-1; D unresolved. Germline V gene data show CDR1 as SQVTM and CDR2 as ANQGSEA. Deletions cut 0 bases from V and 8 bases from J, with 7 bases between. This CDR3 contains 11 residues. CDR3 DNA: TGCAGCGTTGAAGAGGTAGGGGAAGCTTTCTTT. Translation: CSVEEVGEAFF.

This chain uses TRBV15 with TRBJ2-7, with D unresolved. The CDR3 totals 15 residues. Deletions cut 0 bases from V and 0 bases from J, with 9 bases between. Per the germline V gene, CDR1 is LNHNV and CDR2 is YYDKDF (reference sequence). The CDR3 loop reads CATSRDRASSYEQYF. CDR3 coding DNA: TGTGCCACCAGCAGAGACCGGGCTAGCTCCTACGAGCAGTACTTC.

This chain joins TRBV4-2 and TRBJ2-3, with TRBD2 matching over 7 bases. The CDR3 is made up of 16 amino acids. With V trimmed by 4 bases and J by 6 bases, 13 bases remained unmatched. CDR1 LGHNA and CDR2 YNFKEQ come from the germline V gene. DNA for the CDR3: TGTGCCAGCAGCCCCCTTGATGGCGGGAGCCGGGATACGCAGTATTTT. This sequence encodes CASSPLDGGSRDTQYF.

This clone was counted at least ten times. The junction does not match germline at one end; this may be a read error. The chain carries TRBV2 and TRBJ1-1; D ambiguous. Germline-derived CDR1 and CDR2 are SNHLY and FYNNEI. The CDR3 extends over 13 amino acids. The CDR3 sequence is CASSKAVGTEAFF. For the CDR3, the DNA is TGTGCCAGCAGTAAAGCAGTAGGGACTGAAGCTTTCTTT. Combining the CDR3 with reference TRBV2 and TRBJ1-1 gives the whole variable domain EPEVTQTPSHQVTQMGQEVILRCVPISNHLYFYWYRQILGQKVEFLVSFYNNEISEKSEIFDDQFSVERPDGSNFTLKIRSTKLEDSAMYFCASSKAVGTEAFFGQGTRLTVV.

The CDR3 is CASFRDSYGYTF. In DNA, the CDR3 is TGTGCCAGCTTCAGGGACAGCTATGGCTACACCTTC. The rearrangement links TRBV6-5 to TRBJ1-2; 7 bases are a match to TRBD1. Trimming at V came to 8 bases and at J to 4 bases, leaving 4 bases not matched to a gene. The germline V gene has CDR1 MNHEY and CDR2 SVGAGI. The CDR3 is 12 amino acids.

Regarding this clone: Sequence at one end of the junction differs from germline and may be a read error. The rearrangement links TRBV12-3 or TRBV12-4 to TRBJ1-6, with D unclear. CDR3 size: 12 residues. This chain's CDR3 is CAGSFGGSPLHF. The DNA for the CDR3 is TGTGCCGGCAGTTTTGGTGGTTCACCCCTCCACTTT.

V gene TRBV19 combines with J gene TRBJ2-6, with D uncertain. V shed 6 bases and J shed 1 base, with 16 bases lying between them. The CDR3 consists of 17 residues. Germline V gene lookup returns CDR1 LNHDA and CDR2 SQIVND (reference sequence). The DNA for the CDR3 is TGTGCCAGTAGCGGGCCCCGGGCTTGGTCTGGGGCCAACGTCCTGACTTTC. Translating it yields CASSGPRAWSGANVLTF.

CDR3 DNA sequence: TGTGCCAGTAGAGCGGGACCCTTGAACACTGAAGCTTTCTTT. Its translation: CASRAGPLNTEAFF. The rearrangement uses TRBV19 and TRBJ1-1; D is perhaps TRBD1 (5 bases). V lost 6 bases and J 0 bases, leaving 11 bases between the germline ends. CDR3 size: 14 residues. Germline assignment: CDR1 LNHDA and CDR2 SQIVND (reference sequence).

This clone was recorded only once. The V call is TRBV12-3 or TRBV12-4, the J call TRBJ1-5; no definite D call. The CDR3 extends over 12 amino acids. V lost 5 bases and J lost 6, with 8 bases in between. This CDR3 reads CASSRAGQPQHF. The DNA of the CDR3 is TGTGCCAGCAGTCGCGCGGGTCAGCCCCAGCATTTT.

A single count supports this clone. The V call is TRBV7-2, the J call TRBJ1-3, with 11 bases that match TRBD1. CDR3 length: 16 residues. Germline assignment: CDR1 SGHTA and CDR2 FQGNSA. V lost 3 bases and J lost 2; bases outside the gene matches: 3. CDR3 nucleotides: TGTGCCAGCAGCTTCGGACAGGGGGCTACTGGAAACACCATATATTTT. The encoded protein is CASSFGQGATGNTIYF.

This clone was observed a single time. Other DNA sequences in this specimen translate into the identical CDR3. The chain recombines TRBV30 with TRBJ1-1; D call uncertain. The CDR3 has 13 residues. V was cut by 0 bases and J by 0 bases, with 5 bases left in between. Germline V lookup: CDR1 GTSNPN, CDR2 SVGIG (reference sequence). The CDR3, as DNA: TGTGCCTGGAGTGTACGGGTGAACACTGAAGCTTTCTTT. Translating gives CAWSVRVNTEAFF.

The V gene is TRBV11-2, the J gene TRBJ2-2; tentative D call: TRBD1 (5 bases). Germline values: CDR1 SGHAT, CDR2 FQNNGV. Trimming removed 1 base at V and 6 bases at J, with 9 bases between. CDR3 length: 14 amino acids. The CDR3 DNA follows: TGTGCCAGCAGCTTAGTCTGGGGCCCCGGGGAGCTGTTTTTT. It specifies CASSLVWGPGELFF.

The J gene is TRBJ2-2, the V gene TRBV27; no firm D call. The CDR3 sequence is 12 residues long. Trimming removed 5 bases at V and 7 bases at J, with 8 bases between. Germline loops: CDR1 MNHEY, CDR2 SMNVEV (reference sequence). The CDR3 DNA sequence: TGTGCCAGCAGTCCGAGGAACGGGGAGCTGTTTTTT. The encoded protein is CASSPRNGELFF.

The chain links TRBV4-2 to TRBJ2-1; D possibly corresponds to TRBD1 (6 bases). Germline V gives CDR1 LGHNA, CDR2 YNFKEQ. The CDR3 spans 16 residues. V was pared by 0 bases and J by 4 bases, with 13 bases between. CDR3 DNA: TGTGCCAGCAGCCAAGATTTCGGACAGTCTTACAATGAGCAGTTCTTC. It translates to CASSQDFGQSYNEQFF.

In this sample, this clone turned up a few times. This chain connects TRBV7-9 to TRBJ2-1; 8 bases align to TRBD1. Looked up from germline, CDR1 is SEHNR and CDR2 is FQNEAQ (reference sequence). The CDR3 has 15 residues. The J segment lost 8 bases and the V segment lost 3 bases, leaving 9 bases of the junction unmatched. The chain's CDR3 is CASSFRGRNPYEQFF. The DNA of the CDR3 is TGTGCCAGCAGCTTCAGGGGGCGGAATCCCTATGAGCAGTTCTTC.

This rearrangement joins TRBV5-1 to TRBJ1-5, with TRBD1 matching over 10 bases. With V trimmed by 4 bases and J by 2 bases, 3 bases remained unmatched. Per the germline V gene, CDR1 is SGHRS and CDR2 is YFSETQ. The CDR3 consists of 15 residues. The CDR3 loop reads CASSETGGGNQPQHF. The CDR3 region has the DNA TGCGCCAGCAGCGAGACAGGGGGCGGCAATCAGCCCCAGCATTTT.

This sequence joins TRBV12-3 or TRBV12-4 and TRBJ2-1; possibly TRBD1 or TRBD2 for D (5 bases each). V was cut by 8 bases and J by 9 bases, with 8 bases left in between. This CDR3 contains 10 residues. CDR3: CASSGGEQFF. The CDR3 DNA sequence: TGTGCCAGCTCTGGGGGTGAGCAGTTCTTC.

The V and J genes are TRBV7-2 and TRBJ1-6; D is unclear. Trimming stripped 3 bases from V and 3 bases from J, with 6 bases between. CDR1 and CDR2 from the germline V gene are SGHTA and FQGNSA. The CDR3 is 14 residues long. CDR3 DNA sequence: TGTGCCAGCAGCTTGCAGAACTATAATTCACCCCTCCACTTT. This translates into CASSLQNYNSPLHF.

In nucleotides, the CDR3 is TGTGCCAGCAGTTACTCCCATCAGGTTTCCTACAATGAGCAGTTCTTC. Translating gives CASSYSHQVSYNEQFF. The rearrangement links TRBV6-5 to TRBJ2-1; unclear D gene. The germline V and J ends were trimmed by 0 bases and 1 base, with 10 bases remaining between them. The CDR3 covers 16 residues. Germline lookup yields CDR1 MNHEY and CDR2 SVGAGI.